The rows below give T cell receptor beta chains drawn from one sample of a study of CD8 T cells in Susac syndrome. TCRdb redid the calling of the immunoSEQ multiplex PCR reads with MiXCR, one entry per CDR3 protein. The profile shows approximately 210,000 distinct CDR3 sequences, 85% to 95% of them singletons. Sequencing was done on a sample of CD4+ T cells from PBMCs. The receptor source for this set is a human donor with Susac syndrome. The CDR3 runs from the conserved cysteine through the conserved F or W. A D gene is named only where the DNA matches it firmly. Clone size is not always given. Where it is, it says once, few, many or a class for expanded clones.

d_gene	v_gene	abundance	j_gene	CDR3aa	CDR3nt
-	TRBV5-6	-	TRBJ2-7	CASSALTRSYEQYF	TGTGCCAGCAGCGCCTTAACAAGGTCCTACGAGCAGTACTTC
-	TRBV20-1	-	TRBJ2-7	CSASPPGRQEQYF	TGCAGTGCTAGTCCGCCCGGAAGGCAGGAGCAGTACTTC
-	TRBV20-1	once	TRBJ1-6	CSAVQSQGHF	TGCAGTGCTGTTCAGTCCCAGGGACACTTT
-	TRBV29-1	-	TRBJ2-2	CSVGRDINTGELFF	TGCAGCGTCGGCCGGGACATAAACACCGGGGAGCTGTTTTTT
-	TRBV29-1	-	TRBJ2-7	CSVVTFQDENEQYF	TGCAGCGTTGTAACCTTCCAAGATGAGAACGAGCAGTACTTC
-	TRBV7-8	-	TRBJ2-5	CASSLVAPPQETQYF	TGTGCCAGCAGCTTAGTGGCTCCGCCCCAAGAGACCCAGTACTTC
-	TRBV3-1	-	TRBJ2-2	CASSDSGGPGELFF	TGTGCCAGCAGCGATTCAGGGGGGCCCGGGGAGCTGTTTTTT
-	TRBV6-1	-	TRBJ2-3	CASTSGLDTQYF	TGTGCCAGCACGAGCGGGTTGGATACGCAGTATTTT
-	TRBV12-3/TRBV12-4	-	TRBJ1-2	CASSPNPSRGNGYTF	TGTGCCAGCAGCCCGAATCCTTCCCGGGGGAATGGCTACACCTTC
-	TRBV30	-	TRBJ2-5	CAWNRWGVETQYF	TGTGCCTGGAATCGTTGGGGTGTAGAGACCCAGTACTTC
TRBD1	TRBV20-1	-	TRBJ1-1	CSARDIGTGFLNTEAFF	TGCAGTGCTAGAGATATCGGGACAGGGTTTTTGAACACTGAAGCTTTCTTT
-	TRBV7-3	once	TRBJ2-6	CASSPLPPGALDSGANVLTF	TGTGCCAGCAGCCCCCTCCCGCCGGGGGCCCTGGACTCTGGGGCCAACGTCCTGACTTTC
-	TRBV29-1	-	TRBJ1-1	CSVAGYGSEAFF	TGCAGCGTTGCCGGTTATGGCAGTGAAGCTTTCTTT
-	TRBV18	once	TRBJ1-1	CASSPEAVGDTEAFF	TGTGCCAGCTCACCGGAGGCAGTAGGAGACACTGAAGCTTTCTTT
-	TRBV7-8	few	TRBJ2-5	CASSLVRQETQYF	TGTGCCAGCAGCTTAGTTCGCCAAGAGACCCAGTACTTC
TRBD1	TRBV5-6	-	TRBJ1-1	CASSLRQGGGSPTEAFF	TGTGCCAGCAGCTTGCGACAGGGCGGAGGGTCACCGACTGAAGCTTTCTTT
-	TRBV20-1	-	TRBJ1-1	CSAKDSMNTEAFF	TGCAGTGCTAAGGACTCCATGAACACTGAAGCTTTCTTT
-	TRBV23-1	-	TRBJ1-6	CASSPTDSPLHF	TGCGCCAGCAGCCCGACAGATTCACCCCTCCACTTT
-	TRBV3-1	-	TRBJ1-1	CASSQDPRGRTEAFF	TGTGCCAGCAGCCAAGACCCACGGGGACGCACTGAAGCTTTCTTT
TRBD1	TRBV7-9	few	TRBJ1-6	CASSSTGDNSPLHF	TGTGCCAGCAGCTCGACAGGGGATAATTCACCCCTCCACTTT
-	TRBV20-1	once	TRBJ1-1	CSAPSGRGTEAFF	TGCAGTGCCCCCTCGGGGCGCGGGACTGAAGCTTTCTTT
-	TRBV29-1	-	TRBJ2-7	CSASWESYEQYF	TGCAGCGCCTCATGGGAGAGCTACGAGCAGTACTTC
-	TRBV5-1	-	TRBJ1-1	CASSLARGRTEAFF	TGCGCCAGCAGCTTGGCCCGGGGGCGCACTGAAGCTTTCTTT
TRBD1	TRBV3-1	-	TRBJ2-5	CASSQGGQAKGTQYF	TGTGCCAGCAGCCAAGGGGGACAGGCGAAAGGGACCCAGTACTTC
-	TRBV12-3/TRBV12-4	-	TRBJ1-1	CASSWTDLNTEAFF	TGTGCCAGCAGTTGGACGGACTTGAACACTGAAGCTTTCTTT
-	TRBV29-1	-	TRBJ2-7	CSVGETYEQYF	TGCAGCGTTGGAGAAACCTACGAGCAGTACTTC
-	TRBV6-2/TRBV6-3	-	TRBJ1-2	CASSSTGLGYTF	TGTGCCAGCAGTTCGACGGGCCTCGGCTACACCTTC
-	TRBV3-1	-	TRBJ2-1	CASSRRGALSFNEQFF	TGTGCCAGCAGTCGTCGGGGGGCCCTATCCTTCAATGAGCAGTTCTTC
TRBD1	TRBV10-3	-	TRBJ2-3	CAISTGEDTQYF	TGTGCCATCAGTACAGGGGAAGATACGCAGTATTTT
-	TRBV4-1	-	TRBJ2-6	CASSQDSGSSGANVLTF	TGCGCCAGCAGCCAAGATTCCGGGAGCTCTGGGGCCAACGTCCTGACTTTC
TRBD2	TRBV20-1	-	TRBJ2-1	CSARDGTKVAGYNEQFF	TGCAGTGCTAGAGATGGGACTAAGGTAGCCGGCTACAATGAGCAGTTCTTC
TRBD2	TRBV15	-	TRBJ2-3	CATSRLSGASTDTQYF	TGTGCCACCAGCAGATTGAGCGGGGCTAGCACAGATACGCAGTATTTT
-	TRBV3-1	-	TRBJ2-2	CASSPRQVNTGELFF	TGTGCCAGCAGCCCCAGACAGGTGAACACCGGGGAGCTGTTTTTT
-	TRBV9	-	TRBJ2-2	CASSVEVLRDSNTGELFF	TGTGCCAGCAGCGTAGAGGTCCTCCGGGACTCGAACACCGGGGAGCTGTTTTTT
-	TRBV20-1	-	TRBJ1-6	CSAYVSPYNSPLHF	TGCAGTGCTTACGTATCCCCCTATAATTCACCCCTCCACTTT
-	TRBV24-1	-	TRBJ1-2	CATPCERGPNRGYTF	TGTGCCACCCCTTGTGAGAGGGGACCTAACCGGGGCTACACCTTC
TRBD1	TRBV9	-	TRBJ1-3	CASSVFGETGPGNTIYF	TGTGCCAGCAGCGTTTTTGGGGAGACAGGGCCTGGAAACACCATATATTTT
-	TRBV5-1	once	TRBJ2-1	CASSLAIGPSSYNEQFF	TGCGCCAGCAGCTTGGCCATTGGACCAAGCTCCTACAATGAGCAGTTCTTC
-	TRBV28	-	TRBJ2-3	CASRRDRRTDTQYF	TGTGCCAGCAGGCGGGACAGACGCACAGATACGCAGTATTTT
TRBD1	TRBV6-2/TRBV6-3	once	TRBJ1-5	CASSRLPGQGGQPQHF	TGTGCCAGCAGTAGACTCCCCGGACAGGGTGGTCAGCCCCAGCATTTT
-	TRBV6-2/TRBV6-3	-	TRBJ2-5	CASSRTAEETQYF	TGTGCCAGCAGTCGGACTGCAGAAGAGACCCAGTACTTC
-	TRBV29-1	few	TRBJ1-1	CSVSGRMNTEAFF	TGCAGCGTTTCGGGGAGAATGAACACTGAAGCTTTCTTT
-	TRBV30	once	TRBJ2-7	CAWSVTGTQYF	TGTGCCTGGAGTGTTACAGGGACGCAGTACTTC
-	TRBV5-4	few	TRBJ2-3	CASSAGGVGTDTQYF	TGTGCCAGCAGCGCCGGAGGGGTTGGCACAGATACGCAGTATTTT
TRBD1	TRBV29-1	-	TRBJ2-1	CSVGTGSRNEQFF	TGCAGCGTTGGGACAGGGAGTCGCAATGAGCAGTTCTTC
-	TRBV7-3	-	TRBJ1-6	CASSLSGADNSPLHF	TGTGCCAGCAGCTTATCAGGGGCTGACAATTCACCCCTCCACTTT
-	TRBV5-4	-	TRBJ1-2	CASSLDQNYGYTF	TGTGCCAGCAGCTTGGATCAGAACTATGGCTACACCTTC
-	TRBV3-1	-	TRBJ1-5	CASSQGHGNQPQHF	TGTGCCAGCAGCCAAGGTCATGGCAATCAGCCCCAGCATTTT